This T cell receptor (beta chain) comes out of a study of blood T cell repertoires in COVID-19. As for the study in general: Acute-phase and convalescent COVID-19 samples originated in the United States, Italy and Spain. PBMCs, B-cell-depleted T cells, or T cells were the source of the cDNA or gDNA that made up the material.

Per the authors' pipeline: It was from reference gene primer amplification that nucleated cell counts were estimated. The method was immunoSEQ multiplex PCR; TCRdb's version includes in-frame clones alone and lacks a portion of them. That table gives V, J and clone size, and the DNA gave D and trimming. Found here are approximately 390,000 clones, over 75% of them singletons; the top ten hold 2% to 2.5%. Patients of the Seattle cohort, enrolled during active infection, were followed longitudinally. With V trimmed by 0 bases and J by 6 bases, 6 bases remained unmatched. Germline loops: CDR1 SQVTM, CDR2 ANQGSEA. This CDR3 is built from 15 residues.

This sequence was found in an older woman with COVID-19, enrolled during active disease. This sequence joins TRBV29-1 and TRBJ1-4, with 8 bases aligning to TRBD1. The sequenced sample was peripheral blood. The chain's CDR3 is CSVEDPQGAHEKLFF. The DNA for the CDR3 is TGCAGCGTTGAAGATCCGCAGGGGGCACATGAAAAACTGTTTTTT.